The T cell receptor (beta chain) described here comes from a study of identical twins. A universal primer site was created by template switching, with the cDNA bearing unique molecular identifiers. MiXCR, applied by TCRdb to the 5' RACE reads, yields one record per CDR3 protein. Of some 1,600,000 distinct CDR3 sequences in the sample, under 35% are singletons; the top ten hold around 0.25%. Study-wide points: Excess twin sharing in beta out-of-frame sequences was weaker. Invariant MAIT and iNKT cells could partly confound zero-insertion analyses.

The V gene's germline CDR1 is LGHDT and CDR2 YNNKEL (reference sequence). The ends were cut back, 6 bases at V and 5 bases at J, with 17 bases in the middle. The CDR3 runs to 15 residues. A word on this clonotype: Its specificity is unknown.

Sample: cord blood. The clonotype originates from a newborn girl in good health. The V and J genes are TRBV3-1 and TRBJ2-1; D not certain. The CDR3 DNA sequence: TGTGCCAGCAGACCCGGACCTTTGGTACACAATGAGCAGTTCTTC. This encodes CASRPGPLVHNEQFF.